This TCR beta chain is drawn from a study of cytomegalovirus exposure and HLA in healthy donors. After removal of 7 bases from V and 15 bases from J, the junction contained 7 bases not matched to a gene. The V gene's germline CDR1 is MNHEY and CDR2 SVGAGI. The CDR3 runs to 12 residues. The primer mix had 60 Vbeta and 13 Jbeta primers. Produced via immunoSEQ multiplex PCR; TCRdb's table is partial and in-frame only. The sample yields roughly 150,000 clones, approximately 84% seen once. The sequenced sample was PBMCs. The V gene is TRBV6-5, the J gene TRBJ2-4; 12 nucleotides align to TRBD1. The TCR originated in a woman aged 18-29 years in good health and CMV-seronegative. CDR3 sequence reads: CASNTGQGARYF. The CDR3, as DNA: TGTGCCAGCAATACGGGACAGGGGGCGAGGTACTTC.